Each of the 18 T cell receptor beta chains below was sequenced from the same sample in a study of cytomegalovirus exposure and HLA in healthy donors. With 60 Vbeta and 13 Jbeta primers, the PCR was carried out. Assay: immunoSEQ multiplex PCR; the TCRdb copy retains only in-frame clones and omits some. The sample has 30,000 to 45,000 clones, about nine tenths seen once. Specimen: PBMCs. The source is a woman aged 40 to 55 in good health and CMV-seropositive.

The chain uses TRBV5-5 and TRBJ2-7; possible D gene TRBD2, 5 bases. V dropped 1 base and J dropped 0 bases, with 8 bases sitting between them. The germline V gene has CDR1 SGHKS and CDR2 YYEKEE (reference sequence). The CDR3 has 14 residues. CDR3 loop: CASSLYGISYEQYF. CDR3 DNA: TGTGCCAGCAGCTTGTACGGGATCTCCTACGAGCAGTACTTC. Full variable domain (remainder filled in from reference TRBV5-5 and TRBJ2-7): DAGVTQSPTHLIKTRGQQVTLRCSPISGHKSVSWYQQVLGQGPQFIFQYYEKEERGRGNFPDRFSARQFPNYSSELNVNALLLGDSALYLCASSLYGISYEQYFGPGTRLTVT.

The chain joins TRBV4-3 to TRBJ1-1; D may be TRBD1 (5 bases). The V and J ends lost 1 base and 5 bases respectively, with 17 bases between them. This CDR3 has 16 residues. Germline values: CDR1 LGHNA, CDR2 YSLEER. In DNA, the CDR3 is TGCGCCAGCAGCCAAGCGGTTGGGGGGGGGAAGACTGAAGCTTTCTTT. Translation: CASSQAVGGGKTEAFF.

This rearrangement joins TRBV27 to TRBJ1-2; D may be TRBD1 (5 bases). The CDR3 spans 13 residues. V was cut by 6 bases and J by 4 bases, with 12 bases left in between. Germline-derived CDR1 and CDR2 are MNHEY and SMNVEV (reference sequence). The CDR3 region has the DNA TGTGCCAGCAGGCCCCTCGGGGGCTATGGCTACACCTTC. Its protein product is CASRPLGGYGYTF.

The V and J genes are TRBV5-5 and TRBJ2-5; TRBD2 agrees at 10 bases. Germline-derived CDR1 and CDR2 are SGHKS and YYEKEE (reference sequence). The CDR3 is made up of 16 amino acids. Unmatched junction bases numbered 5, after V lost 1 base and J lost 2 bases. The CDR3 DNA reads as TGTGCCAGCAGCTTGTCGCCTAGCGGGGGTCAAGAGACCCAGTACTTC. Protein sequence: CASSLSPSGGQETQYF.

The genes are TRBV2 and TRBJ2-5; 7 nucleotides match TRBD2. The end of the DNA fits TRBJ2-7 better, so the J call may be wrong. Per germline, CDR1 SNHLY and CDR2 FYNNEI. The CDR3 is 13 residues long. CDR3 region: CASTGTTAYEQYF. CDR3 DNA sequence: TGTGCCAGCACAGGGACTACCGCCTACGAGCAGTACTTC.

The rearrangement uses TRBV9 and TRBJ2-2; 7 bases match TRBD2. CDR3 length equals 14 residues. V shed 3 bases and J 2 bases; nucleotides not matched to a gene: 1. Per germline, CDR1 SGDLS and CDR2 YYNGEE. CDR3 sequence reads: CASSGGGNTGELFF. CDR3 in DNA: TGTGCCAGCAGCGGCGGGGGAAACACCGGGGAGCTGTTTTTT.

The V gene is TRBV30, the J gene TRBJ1-1; the match to TRBD1 covers 7 bases. The V and J ends lost 4 bases and 4 bases, in that order; junction bases with no gene match: 6. From germline, CDR1 is GTSNPN and CDR2 SVGIG (reference sequence). The length of the CDR3 is 13 residues. CDR3 amino acids: CAWNPGGSTEAFF. CDR3 nucleotides: TGTGCCTGGAACCCAGGGGGATCCACTGAAGCTTTCTTT. The full variable domain, in which reference TRBV30 and TRBJ1-1 provide the parts outside the CDR3, is SQTIHQWPATLVQPVGSPLSLECTVEGTSNPNLYWYRQAAGRGLQLLFYSVGIGQISSEVPQNLSASRPQDRQFILSSKKLLLSDSGFYLCAWNPGGSTEAFFGQGTRLTVV.

The CDR3 DNA reads as TGTGCCATCGGCCCCCGGGACAGGGCCTCCTATGGCTACACCTTC. This translates into CAIGPRDRASYGYTF. The chain uses TRBV10-3 and TRBJ1-2; 9 nucleotides agree with TRBD1. J gave up 4 bases and V 8 bases, and 11 bases lay outside the gene matches. The germline gives CDR1 ENHRY, CDR2 SYGVKD. The CDR3 is 15 residues long.

CDR3 sequence: CASSSRVGQPQHF. The CDR3 bases are TGCGCCAGCAGCAGCAGGGTTGGTCAGCCCCAGCATTTT. J is TRBJ1-5 and V is TRBV4-1, with a tentative D call TRBD1 (5 bases). Germline CDR1 and CDR2: MGHRA and YSYEKL. Trimming pared 5 bases from V and 6 bases from J, leaving 11 bases between. The CDR3 is 13 residues long.

The chain joins TRBV5-1 to TRBJ1-1, with D perhaps TRBD1 (6 bases). There are 16 residues in the CDR3. Germline assignment: CDR1 SGHRS and CDR2 YFSETQ. V was cut by 4 bases and J by 5 bases, with 21 bases left in between. CDR3 in amino acids: CASSPSTGGGGTEAFF. CDR3 bases: TGCGCCAGCAGCCCGAGTACGGGGGGCGGAGGGACTGAAGCTTTCTTT.

The rearrangement uses TRBV9 and TRBJ1-2; 10 bases are shared with TRBD1. Germline CDR1 SGDLS, CDR2 YYNGEE. Trimming at V came to 5 bases and at J to 4 bases, leaving 2 bases not matched to a gene. This CDR3 has 13 amino acids. The CDR3 loop reads CASRTGGAYGYTF. The CDR3 nucleotides are TGTGCCAGCAGGACAGGGGGCGCCTATGGCTACACCTTC.

A single count supports this clone. V is TRBV7-2 and J is TRBJ2-5; D uncertain. The DNA matches TRBJ2-7 better at its end, which makes the J call doubtful. This CDR3 comprises 11 residues. Germline loops: CDR1 SGHTA, CDR2 FQGNSA. CDR3 sequence: CASSLKNEQYF. In DNA, the CDR3 is TGTGCCAGCAGCTTAAAAAACGAGCAGTACTTC.

This rearrangement joins TRBV7-9 to TRBJ1-2, with TRBD1 identical over 9 bases. V lost 5 bases to trimming and J lost 9 bases; unmatched junction nucleotides: 10. The germline CDR1 and CDR2 sequences are SEHNR and FQNEAQ (reference sequence). This CDR3 is built from 14 residues. CDR3 sequence: CASSEQQGARSYTF. CDR3 in DNA: TGTGCCAGCAGCGAACAACAGGGGGCTAGAAGCTACACCTTC. Based on the CDR3 plus reference TRBV7-9 and TRBJ1-2, the full variable domain is DTGVSQNPRHKITKRGQNVTFRCDPISEHNRLYWYRQTLGQGPEFLTYFQNEAQLEKSRLLSDRFSAERPKGSFSTLEIQRTEQGDSAMYLCASSEQQGARSYTFGSGTRLTVV.

This clone is deemed large. This sequence joins TRBV27 and TRBJ2-2, with a tentative D call TRBD2 (6 bases). This CDR3 spans 15 amino acids. V was pared by 0 bases and J by 1 base, with 6 bases between. Germline assignment: CDR1 MNHEY and CDR2 SMNVEV (reference sequence). CDR3 in amino acids: CASSLSGGNTGELFF. The CDR3 DNA reads TGTGCCAGCAGTTTATCCGGGGGGAACACCGGGGAGCTGTTTTTT.

The rearrangement links TRBV19 to TRBJ1-1; D not certain. The CDR3 loop spans 12 amino acids. CDR1 and CDR2 from the germline V gene are LNHDA and SQIVND (reference sequence). The ends were cut back, 4 bases at V and 11 bases at J, with 14 bases in the middle. The CDR3, as DNA: TGTGCCAGTAGTACTCCGGACGGGGAGGCTTTCTTT. Translated: CASSTPDGEAFF.

The chain carries TRBV6-6 and TRBJ1-2; 9 nucleotides match TRBD1. Germline V lookup: CDR1 MNHNY, CDR2 SVGAGI (reference sequence). The J segment lost 5 bases and the V segment lost 0 bases, leaving 4 bases of the junction unmatched. The CDR3 spans 15 residues. The CDR3 DNA reads as TGTGCCAGCAGTTACTCTCTGACAGGGGGTTATGGCTACACCTTC. Protein: CASSYSLTGGYGYTF.

This chain links TRBV6-1 with TRBJ1-1; TRBD1 might be the D (6 bases). The CDR3 totals 14 residues. The germline CDR1 and CDR2 sequences are MNHNS and SASEGT. Trimming shortened V by 3 bases and J by 7 bases, and 15 bases separated the two germline ends. This CDR3 reads CASSDLRQACEAFF. For the CDR3, the DNA is TGTGCCAGCAGTGACCTCCGACAGGCGTGTGAAGCTTTCTTT.

This chain uses TRBV10-3 with TRBJ1-2, with D perhaps TRBD1 (6 bases). Between the trimmed V and J ends, which lost 0 bases and 4 bases, there was a span of 9 bases. This CDR3 is built from 14 residues. Germline CDR1 and CDR2: ENHRY and SYGVKD. The CDR3 DNA reads as TGTGCCATCAGTGAGTCCAGCAGGGGCTATGGCTACACCTTC. It encodes CAISESSRGYGYTF.